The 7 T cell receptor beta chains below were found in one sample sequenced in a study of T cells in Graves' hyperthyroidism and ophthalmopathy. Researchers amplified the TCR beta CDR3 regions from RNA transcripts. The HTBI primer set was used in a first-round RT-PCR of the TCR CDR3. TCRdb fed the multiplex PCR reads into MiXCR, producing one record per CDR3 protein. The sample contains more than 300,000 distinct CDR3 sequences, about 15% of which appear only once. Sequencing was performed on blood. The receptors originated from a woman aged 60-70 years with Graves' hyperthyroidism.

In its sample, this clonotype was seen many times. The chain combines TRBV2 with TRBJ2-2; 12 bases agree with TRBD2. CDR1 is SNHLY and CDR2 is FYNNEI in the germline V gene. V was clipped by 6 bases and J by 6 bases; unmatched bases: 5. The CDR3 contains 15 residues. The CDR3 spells CASRETSGSAGELFF. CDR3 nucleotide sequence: TGTGCCAGCAGGGAGACTAGCGGGAGTGCCGGGGAGCTGTTTTTT.

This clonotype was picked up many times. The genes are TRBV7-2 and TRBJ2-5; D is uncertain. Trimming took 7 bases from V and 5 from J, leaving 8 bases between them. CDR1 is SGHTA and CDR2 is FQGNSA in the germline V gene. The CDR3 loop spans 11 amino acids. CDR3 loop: CASTPHETQYF. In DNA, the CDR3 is TGTGCCAGCACCCCCCATGAGACCCAGTACTTC. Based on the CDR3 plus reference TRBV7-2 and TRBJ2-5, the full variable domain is GAGVSQSPSNKVTEKGKDVELRCDPISGHTALYWYRQSLGQGLEFLIYFQGNSAPDKSGLPSDRFSAERTGGSVSTLTIQRTQQEDSAVYLCASTPHETQYFGPGTRLLVL.

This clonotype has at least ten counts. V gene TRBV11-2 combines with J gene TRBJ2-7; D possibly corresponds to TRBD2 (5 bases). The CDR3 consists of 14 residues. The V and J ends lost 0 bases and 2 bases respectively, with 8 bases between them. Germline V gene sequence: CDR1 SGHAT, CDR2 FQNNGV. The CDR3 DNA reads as TGTGCCAGCAGCTTAGACGGGATTCCCTACGAGCAGTACTTC. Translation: CASSLDGIPYEQYF. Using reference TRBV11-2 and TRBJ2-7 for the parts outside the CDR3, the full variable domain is EAGVAQSPRYKIIEKRQSVAFWCNPISGHATLYWYQQILGQGPKLLIQFQNNGVVDDSQLPKDRFSAERLKGVDSTLKIQPAKLEDSAVYLCASSLDGIPYEQYFGPGTRLTVT.

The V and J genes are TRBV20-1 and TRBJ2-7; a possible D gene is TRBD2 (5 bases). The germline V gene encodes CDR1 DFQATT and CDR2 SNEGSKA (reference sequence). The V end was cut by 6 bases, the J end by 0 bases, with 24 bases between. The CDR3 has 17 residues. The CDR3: CSATPNFDWRVSYEQYF. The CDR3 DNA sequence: TGCAGTGCCACCCCCAACTTCGACTGGCGGGTCTCCTACGAGCAGTACTTC.

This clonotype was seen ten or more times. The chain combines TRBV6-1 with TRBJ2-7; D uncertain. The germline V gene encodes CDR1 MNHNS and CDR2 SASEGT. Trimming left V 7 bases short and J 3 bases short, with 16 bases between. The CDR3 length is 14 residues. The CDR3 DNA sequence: TGTGCCAGCACGGTGGAGACACCGTTCTACGAGCAGTACTTC. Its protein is CASTVETPFYEQYF.

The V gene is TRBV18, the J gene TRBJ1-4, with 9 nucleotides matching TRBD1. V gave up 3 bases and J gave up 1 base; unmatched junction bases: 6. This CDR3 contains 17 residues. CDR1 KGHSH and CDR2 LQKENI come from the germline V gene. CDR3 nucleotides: TGTGCCAGCTCACCCCTACACAGGGGGCTAACTAATGAAAAACTGTTTTTT. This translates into CASSPLHRGLTNEKLFF.

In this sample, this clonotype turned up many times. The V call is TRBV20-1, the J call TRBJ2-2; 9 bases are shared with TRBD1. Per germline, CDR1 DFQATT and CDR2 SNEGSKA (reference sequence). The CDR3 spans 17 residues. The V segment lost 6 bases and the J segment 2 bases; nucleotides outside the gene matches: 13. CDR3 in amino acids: CSASPPGQGPNTGELFF. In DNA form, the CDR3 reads TGCAGTGCCTCGCCGCCGGGACAGGGCCCAAACACCGGGGAGCTGTTTTTT.